The clone carrying this TCR beta chain was found many times. Its antigen is undetermined. The CDR3 runs 19 residues. V trimming: 2 bases; J trimming: 0 bases; junction bases outside the gene matches: 15. CDR1 is SGHVT and CDR2 is SQSDAQ in the germline V gene. In TCRdb, the reads were re-called with MiXCR into one record per CDR3 protein. This table holds approximately 550,000 distinct CDR3 sequences, approximately 15% found once. This specimen comes from a study of T cell repertoires in cytomegalovirus infection. Study-level points and caveats: The ex vivo response was dominated by HLA-C-restricted CMV-specific TCR beta clonotypes.

The sequencing input was CD8+ T cells from PBMCs. V is TRBV7-4 and J is TRBJ1-1, with 7 positions matching TRBD1. The receptor was isolated from a human donor in good health (CMV status not recorded). Some clones in this sample may be carry-over from other donors' samples. As DNA, the CDR3 is TGTGCCAGCAGCTTACTTCCGGGGGAGGGTGACAGGGTGAACACTGAAGCTTTCTTT. It yields the protein CASSLLPGEGDRVNTEAFF. Looking up the rest from reference TRBV7-4 and TRBJ1-1 gives the full variable domain: GAGVSQSPRYKVAKRGRDVALRCDSISGHVTLYWYRQTLGQGSEVLTYSQSDAQRDKSGRPSGRFSAERPERSVSTLKIQRTEQGDSAVYLCASSLLPGEGDRVNTEAFFGQGTRLTVV.